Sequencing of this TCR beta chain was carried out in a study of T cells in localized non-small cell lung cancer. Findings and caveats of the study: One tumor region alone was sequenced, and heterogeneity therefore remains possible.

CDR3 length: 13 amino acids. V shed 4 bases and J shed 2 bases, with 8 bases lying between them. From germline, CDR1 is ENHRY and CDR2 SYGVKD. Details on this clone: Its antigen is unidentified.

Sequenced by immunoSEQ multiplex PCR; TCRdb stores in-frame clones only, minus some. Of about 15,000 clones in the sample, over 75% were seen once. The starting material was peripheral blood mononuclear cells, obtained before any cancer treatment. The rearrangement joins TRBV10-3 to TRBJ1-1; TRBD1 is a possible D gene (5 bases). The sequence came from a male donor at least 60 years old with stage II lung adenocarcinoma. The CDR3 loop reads CAISVQGNTEAFF. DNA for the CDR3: TGTGCCATCAGTGTCCAGGGAAACACTGAAGCTTTCTTT.